This TCR beta chain was obtained from a study of cytomegalovirus exposure and HLA in healthy donors. Study results and caveats: CMV serostatus alone was available as immune exposure information.

A note on this clone: Its antigen is not known.

13 Jbeta primers and 60 Vbeta primers were used for the PCR. Assay used: immunoSEQ multiplex PCR; TCRdb lists only in-frame clones, some missing. The repertoire holds under 85,000 clones, with roughly 80% as singletons. CDR3 length equals 13 residues. CDR1 is SGHTA, CDR2 FQGNSA, per germline. V dropped 10 bases and J dropped 7; count of bases not matched to a gene: 7. The clonotype comes from a woman aged 30 to 39 in good health and CMV-seropositive. Sequencing was carried out using PBMCs. V gene TRBV7-2 combines with J gene TRBJ1-5; TRBD1 matches 10 bases. CDR3 in DNA: TGTGCCACCCGACAGGGGGCAGGGCAGCCCCAGCATTTT. Protein product: CATRQGAGQPQHF.